Below, 8 T cell receptor beta chains from the same sample are listed, as sequenced in a study of metastatic and nonmetastatic thyroid tumors. TCRdb reassembled clones from the PCR reads with MiXCR. The data contain about 27,000 clones, roughly 15% of them singletons. Treatment of any kind had been given to no patient before thyroid surgery. Sequencing input: blood. Receptors originate from a male donor with papillary thyroid cancer or a benign thyroid nodule (not recorded which). Some clones in this sample may be carry-over from other donors' samples.

V is TRBV4-1 and J is TRBJ1-2; no definite D call. The germline V and J ends were trimmed by 1 base and 1 base, with 10 bases remaining between them. The CDR3 has 15 residues. CDR1 and CDR2 from the germline V gene are MGHRA and YSYEKL. In DNA, the CDR3 is TGCGCCAGCAGCCAAGTCTCACAGTGTAACTATGGCTACACCTTC. This sequence encodes CASSQVSQCNYGYTF.

This clone was counted many times. In DNA form, the CDR3 reads TGCAGTGCTAGAGGACAGAACACCGGGGAGCTGTTTTTT. Its protein is CSARGQNTGELFF. The rearrangement joins TRBV20-1 to TRBJ2-2, with unresolved D. V lost 1 base and J 1 base, leaving 4 bases between the germline ends. This CDR3 has 13 residues. CDR1 is DFQATT, CDR2 SNEGSKA, per germline (reference sequence).

This clone was detected ten times or more. J is TRBJ2-1 and V is TRBV3-1; D remains unclear. Deletions cut 1 base from V and 7 bases from J, with 11 bases between. CDR3 length: 14 amino acids. CDR1 LGHDT and CDR2 YNNKEL come from the germline V gene (reference sequence). CDR3 residues: CASSQGKWRNEQFF. The CDR3 region has the DNA TGTGCCAGCAGCCAAGGAAAGTGGAGAAATGAGCAGTTCTTC.

The rearrangement joins TRBV11-2 to TRBJ2-1, with 8 bases that match TRBD2. Per germline, CDR1 SGHAT and CDR2 FQNNGV. CDR3 size: 17 residues. J gave up 9 bases and V 6 bases, and 19 bases lay outside the gene matches. The DNA of the CDR3 is TGTGCCAGCAGGAAAACCACGAAGGGACTAGGTTCCGTTGAGCAGTTCTTC. It codes for CASRKTTKGLGSVEQFF.

A few counts support this clone. A much larger clone differs from this one at a single base, so this may be a read error. This chain joins TRBV7-3 and TRBJ2-1; D perhaps matches TRBD2 (6 bases). The V end was cut by 5 bases, the J end by 5 bases, with 16 bases between. Looked up from germline, CDR1 is SGHTA and CDR2 is FQGTGA. The CDR3 contains 15 residues. This CDR3 reads CASSLRGNPNNEQFF. The DNA for the CDR3 is TGTGCCAGCAGCCTTCGGGGGAACCCGAACAATGAGCAGTTCTTC.

This clone appeared many times. This rearrangement joins TRBV12-3 or TRBV12-4 to TRBJ1-5, with 9 positions matching TRBD1. The CDR3 has 15 amino acids. V lost 5 bases and J lost 4; bases outside the gene matches: 6. The DNA for the CDR3 is TGTGCCAGCAGTGAAGCGACAGGGGGTAATCAGCCCCAGCATTTT. Its translation: CASSEATGGNQPQHF.

This clone has at least ten counts. The J gene is TRBJ1-4, the V gene TRBV12-5; a weak D match, TRBD1 (5 bases). Germline CDR1 and CDR2: LGHNT and FRNRAP. V lost 3 bases to trimming and J lost 8 bases, with 13 bases between them. The CDR3 has 14 amino acids. This chain's CDR3 is CASGLGTHIEKLFF. The CDR3 bases are TGTGCTAGTGGTTTAGGGACTCATATCGAAAAACTGTTTTTT.

The sample holds many counts of this clone. The J gene is TRBJ2-7, the V gene TRBV18, with TRBD2 as a possible D gene (5 bases). CDR3 size: 12 residues. Germline V gives CDR1 KGHSH, CDR2 LQKENI. V lost 6 bases and J 4 bases, leaving 10 bases between the germline ends. CDR3 region: CASSTGGYEQYF. CDR3 DNA sequence: TGTGCCAGCTCGACCGGCGGGTACGAGCAGTACTTC.